Listed below are T cell receptor beta chains from one sample, sequenced in a study of cytomegalovirus exposure and HLA in healthy donors. The data were produced by immunoSEQ multiplex PCR, yet TCRdb's version contains in-frame clones alone and is incomplete. The table lists approximately 100,000 clones, roughly 79% of them singletons. The sequenced sample consisted of PBMCs. These receptors were collected from a woman in her forties in good health and CMV-seronegative. Each CDR3 is given with its conserved first and last residue. A D gene is named only where the DNA matches it firmly. Size values are once, few and many counts, or a class for expanded clones, and some rows have none.

TRBD1	-	TRBJ1-2	TRBV6-6	TGTGCCAGCAGTTATGGGACAGGGACGGTGGGCTACACCTTC	CASSYGTGTVGYTF
-	-	TRBJ2-7	TRBV7-9	TGTTCCAGCAGCTTAGAGACTAGCGAGCAGTACTTC	CSSSLETSEQYF
-	-	TRBJ1-1	TRBV5-1	TGCGCCAGCAGCTTGGGTGGGGGGGCGACTGAAGCTTTCTTT	CASSLGGGATEAFF
TRBD2	-	TRBJ2-7	TRBV5-1	TGCGCCAGCAGCTTCGGCGGGAGCGTATACGAGCAGTACTTC	CASSFGGSVYEQYF
-	-	TRBJ2-5	TRBV7-9	TGTTCCAGCAGCTTGCGGGGGCTAGAGACCCAGTACTTC	CSSSLRGLETQYF
TRBD2	-	TRBJ2-3	TRBV7-2	TGTGCCAGCAGCTTAAGGACTAGCGGGAGTCTAGATACGCAGTATTTT	CASSLRTSGSLDTQYF
TRBD2	-	TRBJ2-2	TRBV19	TGTGCCAGTAGGTCCCTTTTAGCGGGAGCCGGGGAGCTGTTTTTT	CASRSLLAGAGELFF
TRBD2	-	TRBJ2-7	TRBV28	TGTGCCAGCAGTTCCCGACTAGCGGGGTCCGTCAAGCAGTACTTC	CASSSRLAGSVKQYF
-	once	TRBJ1-1	TRBV7-3	TGTGCCAGCAGCTATAACAGGGACACTGAAGCTTTCTTT	CASSYNRDTEAFF
-	-	TRBJ2-1	TRBV10-3	TGTGCCATCAGTGATCCGTTCAGGGCGGGGGCGAACAATGAGCAGTTCTTC	CAISDPFRAGANNEQFF
-	-	TRBJ2-2	TRBV5-4	TGTGCCAGCAGCTTGGAGGGCGTGAGAGGGGGGGCCGGGGAGCTGTTTTTT	CASSLEGVRGGAGELFF
-	-	TRBJ2-3	TRBV19	TGTGCCAGTTCTGACAGGACCACAGATACGCAGTATTTT	CASSDRTTDTQYF
TRBD1	few	TRBJ1-2	TRBV7-2	TGTGCCAGCAGCTACGCAGGGGGGACTAACTATGGCTACACCTTC	CASSYAGGTNYGYTF
-	few	TRBJ1-4	TRBV7-9	TGTGCCAGCAGCTTAGGCCCGGACGGGGTTAATGAAAAACTGTTTTTT	CASSLGPDGVNEKLFF
-	-	TRBJ1-5	TRBV19	TGTGCCAGTAGTCCTCTACAGGACAATCAGCCCCAGCATTTT	CASSPLQDNQPQHF
TRBD1	-	TRBJ1-2	TRBV29-1	TGCAGCGCCACAGGGGACGGCTATGGCTACACCTTC	CSATGDGYGYTF
-	-	TRBJ1-6	TRBV7-9	TGTTCCAGCAGCTTAGCGGGAGCGGGTGATAATTCACCCCTCCACTTT	CSSSLAGAGDNSPLHF
-	few	TRBJ1-6	TRBV14	TGTGCCAGCAGCCAAGCTTTCACATATTCACCCCTCCACTTT	CASSQAFTYSPLHF